This T cell receptor beta chain comes out of a study of Tregs in tolerant kidney transplant recipients. The protocol was immunoSEQ multiplex PCR, while the TCRdb copy is restricted to in-frame clones and leaves out a portion. The profile shows over 50,000 clones, about four fifths of them singletons. Notes on this clone: What it binds is not known.

The CDR3 is 19 amino acids. With 4 bases clipped from V and 7 bases from J, the junction kept 20 bases outside the gene matches. CDR1 SGHTA and CDR2 FQGTGA come from the germline V gene. General study points: The small number of patients limits these findings pending further validation.

This sequence joins TRBV7-3 and TRBJ2-3; 10 bases line up with TRBD2. The TCR sequence derives from a human donor in good health. Sequenced input: CD4+ T cells from blood. CDR3 in amino acids: CASSSTGAGGLGSFNTQYF. The DNA of the CDR3 is TGTGCCAGCAGCTCGACGGGAGCGGGAGGGCTAGGGTCCTTTAATACGCAGTATTTT.